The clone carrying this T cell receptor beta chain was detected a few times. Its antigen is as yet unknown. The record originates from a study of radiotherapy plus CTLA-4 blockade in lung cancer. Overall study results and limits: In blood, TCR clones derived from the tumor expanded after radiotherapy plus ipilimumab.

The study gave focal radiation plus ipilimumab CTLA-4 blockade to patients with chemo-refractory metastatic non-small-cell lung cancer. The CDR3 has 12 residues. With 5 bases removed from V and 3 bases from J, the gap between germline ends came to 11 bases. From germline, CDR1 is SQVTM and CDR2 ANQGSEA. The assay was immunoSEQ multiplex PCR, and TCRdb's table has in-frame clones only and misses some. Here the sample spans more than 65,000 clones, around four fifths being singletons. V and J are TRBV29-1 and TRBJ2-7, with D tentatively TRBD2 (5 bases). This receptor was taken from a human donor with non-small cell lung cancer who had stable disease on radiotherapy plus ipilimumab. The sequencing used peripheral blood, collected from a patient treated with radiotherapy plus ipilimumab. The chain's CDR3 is CSVRRGNYEQYF. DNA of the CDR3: TGCAGCGTTCGCCGGGGTAACTACGAGCAGTACTTC.